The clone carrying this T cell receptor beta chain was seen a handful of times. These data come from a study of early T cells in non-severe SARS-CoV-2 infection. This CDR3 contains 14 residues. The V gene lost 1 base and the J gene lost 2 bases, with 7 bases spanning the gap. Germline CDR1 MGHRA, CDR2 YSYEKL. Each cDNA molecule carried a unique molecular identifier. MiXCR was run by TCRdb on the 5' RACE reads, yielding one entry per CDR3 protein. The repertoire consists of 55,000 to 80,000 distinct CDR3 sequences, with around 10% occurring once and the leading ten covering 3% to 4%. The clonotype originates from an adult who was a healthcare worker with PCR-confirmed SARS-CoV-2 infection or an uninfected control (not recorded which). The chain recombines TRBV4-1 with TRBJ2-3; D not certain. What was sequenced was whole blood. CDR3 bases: TGCGCCAGCAGCCAAGCGAAGGTCACAGATACGCAGTATTTT. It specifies CASSQAKVTDTQYF.